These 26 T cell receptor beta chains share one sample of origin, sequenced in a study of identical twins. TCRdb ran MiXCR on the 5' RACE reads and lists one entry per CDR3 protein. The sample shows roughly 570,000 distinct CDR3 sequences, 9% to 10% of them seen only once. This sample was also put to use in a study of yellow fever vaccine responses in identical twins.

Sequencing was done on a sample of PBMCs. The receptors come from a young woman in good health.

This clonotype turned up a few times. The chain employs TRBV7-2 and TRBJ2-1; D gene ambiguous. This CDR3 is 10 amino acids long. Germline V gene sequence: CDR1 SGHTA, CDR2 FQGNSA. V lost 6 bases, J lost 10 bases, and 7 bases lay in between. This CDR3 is CASSFREQFF. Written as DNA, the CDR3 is TGTGCCAGCAGTTTCAGAGAGCAGTTCTTC. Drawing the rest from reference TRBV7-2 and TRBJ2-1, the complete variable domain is GAGVSQSPSNKVTEKGKDVELRCDPISGHTALYWYRQSLGQGLEFLIYFQGNSAPDKSGLPSDRFSAERTGGSVSTLTIQRTQQEDSAVYLCASSFREQFFGPGTRLTVL.

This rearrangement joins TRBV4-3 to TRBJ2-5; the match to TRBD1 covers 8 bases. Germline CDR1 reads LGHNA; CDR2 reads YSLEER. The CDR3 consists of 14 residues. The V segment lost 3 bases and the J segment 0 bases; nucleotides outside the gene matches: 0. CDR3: CASSQDRDQETQYF. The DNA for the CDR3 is TGCGCCAGCAGCCAGGACAGGGACCAAGAGACCCAGTACTTC.

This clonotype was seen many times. CDR3 sequence reads: CASSPNQGETQYF. The CDR3 nucleotides read TGTGCCAGCTCACCAAACCAAGGGGAGACCCAGTACTTC. This sequence joins TRBV18 and TRBJ2-5; D is undetermined. The CDR3 has 13 amino acids. The germline CDR1 and CDR2 sequences are KGHSH and LQKENI. Trimming took 2 bases from V and 5 from J, leaving 9 bases between them.

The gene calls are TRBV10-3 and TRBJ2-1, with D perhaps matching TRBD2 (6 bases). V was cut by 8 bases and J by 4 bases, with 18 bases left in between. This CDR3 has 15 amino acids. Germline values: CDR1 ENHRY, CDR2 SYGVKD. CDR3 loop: CAIGVASEKYNEQFF. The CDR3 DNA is TGTGCCATCGGGGTGGCTAGCGAGAAATACAATGAGCAGTTCTTC.

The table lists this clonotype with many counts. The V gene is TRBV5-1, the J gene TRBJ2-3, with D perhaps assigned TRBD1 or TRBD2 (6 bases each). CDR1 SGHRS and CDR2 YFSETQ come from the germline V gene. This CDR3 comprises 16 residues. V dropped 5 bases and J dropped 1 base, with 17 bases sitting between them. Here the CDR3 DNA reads TGCGCCAGCAGTACTTTAACGGGGGCGCGCACAGATACGCAGTATTTT. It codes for CASSTLTGARTDTQYF.

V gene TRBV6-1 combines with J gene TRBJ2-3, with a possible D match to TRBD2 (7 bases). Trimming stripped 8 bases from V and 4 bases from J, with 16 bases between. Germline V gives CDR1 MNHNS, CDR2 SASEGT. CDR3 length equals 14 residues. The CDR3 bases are TGTGCCAGCGCCCGGGGGGCCCAGGCAGATACGCAGTATTTT. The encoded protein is CASARGAQADTQYF.

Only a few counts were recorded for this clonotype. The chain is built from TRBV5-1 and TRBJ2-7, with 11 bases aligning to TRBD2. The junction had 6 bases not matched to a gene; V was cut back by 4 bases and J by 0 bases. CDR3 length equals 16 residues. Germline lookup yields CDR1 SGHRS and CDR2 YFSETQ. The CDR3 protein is CASSHGLAGDSYEQYF. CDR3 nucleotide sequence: TGCGCCAGCAGCCATGGACTAGCGGGTGACTCCTACGAGCAGTACTTC.

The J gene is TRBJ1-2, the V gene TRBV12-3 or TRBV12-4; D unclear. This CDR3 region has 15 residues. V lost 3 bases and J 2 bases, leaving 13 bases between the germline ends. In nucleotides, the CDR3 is TGTGCCAGCAGTTTTTCTAGCAGCTCCAACTATGGCTACACCTTC. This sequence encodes CASSFSSSSNYGYTF.

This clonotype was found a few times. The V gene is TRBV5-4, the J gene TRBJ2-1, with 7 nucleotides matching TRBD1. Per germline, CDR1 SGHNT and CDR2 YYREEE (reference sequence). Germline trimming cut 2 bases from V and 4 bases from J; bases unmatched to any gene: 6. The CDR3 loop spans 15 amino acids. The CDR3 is CASSFGTERYNEQFF. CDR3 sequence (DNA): TGTGCCAGCAGCTTCGGGACAGAGAGATACAATGAGCAGTTCTTC.

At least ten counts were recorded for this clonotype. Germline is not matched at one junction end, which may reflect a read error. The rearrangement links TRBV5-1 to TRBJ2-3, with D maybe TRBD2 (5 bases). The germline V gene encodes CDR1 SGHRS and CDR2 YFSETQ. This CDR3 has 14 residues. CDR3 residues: CASSLASGGDTQYF. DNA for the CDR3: TGTGCCAGCAGCTTAGCGAGTGGAGGAGATACGCAGTATTTT.

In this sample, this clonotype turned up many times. The CDR3 sequence is CAIDEGREANEQFF. The CDR3 nucleotides read TGTGCCATCGATGAGGGAAGGGAAGCCAATGAGCAGTTCTTC. This rearrangement joins TRBV10-3 to TRBJ2-1, with D tentatively TRBD2 (5 bases). Per the germline V gene, CDR1 is ENHRY and CDR2 is SYGVKD. Trimming pared 8 bases from V and 6 bases from J, leaving 17 bases between. The CDR3 sequence is 14 residues long.

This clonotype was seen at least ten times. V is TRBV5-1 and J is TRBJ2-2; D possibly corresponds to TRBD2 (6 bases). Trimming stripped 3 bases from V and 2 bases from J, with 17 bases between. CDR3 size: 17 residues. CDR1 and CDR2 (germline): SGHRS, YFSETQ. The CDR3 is CASSWSSSGLNTGELFF. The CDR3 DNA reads TGCGCCAGCAGCTGGTCCTCCAGCGGGCTAAACACCGGGGAGCTGTTTTTT.

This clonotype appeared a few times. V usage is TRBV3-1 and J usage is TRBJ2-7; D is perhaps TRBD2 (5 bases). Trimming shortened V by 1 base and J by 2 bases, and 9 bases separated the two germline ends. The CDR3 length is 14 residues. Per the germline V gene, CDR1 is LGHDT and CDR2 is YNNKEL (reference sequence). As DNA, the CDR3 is TGTGCCAGCAGCCAAGGGTGGGGAGCCTACGAGCAGTACTTC. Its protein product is CASSQGWGAYEQYF.

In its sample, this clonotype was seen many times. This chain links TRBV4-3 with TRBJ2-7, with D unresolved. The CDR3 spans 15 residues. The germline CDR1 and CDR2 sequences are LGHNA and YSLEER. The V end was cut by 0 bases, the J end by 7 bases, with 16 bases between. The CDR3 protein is CASSQESGLYVEQYF. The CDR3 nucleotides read TGCGCCAGCAGCCAAGAGTCGGGTCTTTATGTGGAGCAGTACTTC.

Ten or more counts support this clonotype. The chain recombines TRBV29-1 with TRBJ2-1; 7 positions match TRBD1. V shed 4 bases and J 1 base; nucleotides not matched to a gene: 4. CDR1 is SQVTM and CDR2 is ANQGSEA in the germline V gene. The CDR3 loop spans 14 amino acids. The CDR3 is CSVGGTDSYNEQFF. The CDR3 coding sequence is TGCAGCGTTGGAGGGACAGATTCCTACAATGAGCAGTTCTTC.

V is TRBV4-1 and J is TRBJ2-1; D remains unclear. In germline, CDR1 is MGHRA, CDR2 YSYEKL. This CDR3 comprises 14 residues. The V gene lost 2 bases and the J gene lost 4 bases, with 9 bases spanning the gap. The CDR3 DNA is TGCGCCAGCAGCCAATCAGTAGGGTACAATGAGCAGTTCTTC. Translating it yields CASSQSVGYNEQFF.

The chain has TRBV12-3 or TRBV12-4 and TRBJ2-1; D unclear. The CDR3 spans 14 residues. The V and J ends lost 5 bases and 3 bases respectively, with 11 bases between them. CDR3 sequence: CASSRAIGYNEQFF. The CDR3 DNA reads TGTGCCAGCAGTCGGGCCATTGGCTACAATGAGCAGTTCTTC.

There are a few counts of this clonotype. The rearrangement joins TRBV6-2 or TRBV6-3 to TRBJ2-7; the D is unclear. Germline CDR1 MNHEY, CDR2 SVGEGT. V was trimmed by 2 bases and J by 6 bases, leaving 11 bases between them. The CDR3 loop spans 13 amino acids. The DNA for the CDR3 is TGTGCCAGCAGTTACCGCCCTGGCAGCGAGCAGTACTTC. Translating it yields CASSYRPGSEQYF.

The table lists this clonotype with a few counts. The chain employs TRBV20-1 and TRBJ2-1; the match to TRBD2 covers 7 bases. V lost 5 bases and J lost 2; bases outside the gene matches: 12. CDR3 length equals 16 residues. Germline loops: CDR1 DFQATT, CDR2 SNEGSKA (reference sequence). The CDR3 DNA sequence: TGCAGTGCTCACTCCAGCAGCGGGATCACCTACAATGAGCAGTTCTTC. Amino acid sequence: CSAHSSSGITYNEQFF.

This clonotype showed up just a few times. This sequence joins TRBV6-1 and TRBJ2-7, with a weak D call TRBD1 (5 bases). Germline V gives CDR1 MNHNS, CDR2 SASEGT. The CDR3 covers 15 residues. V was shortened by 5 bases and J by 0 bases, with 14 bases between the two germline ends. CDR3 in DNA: TGTGCCAGCAGTCCCCAGGGCAGGAGCTCCTACGAGCAGTACTTC. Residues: CASSPQGRSSYEQYF.

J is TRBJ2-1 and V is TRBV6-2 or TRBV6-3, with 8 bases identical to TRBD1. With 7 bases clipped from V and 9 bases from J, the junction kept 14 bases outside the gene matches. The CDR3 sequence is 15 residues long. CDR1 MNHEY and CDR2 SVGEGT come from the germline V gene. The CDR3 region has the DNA TGTGCCAGCATCGACAGGGACCAGGGGGCCATTGAGCAGTTCTTC. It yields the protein CASIDRDQGAIEQFF.

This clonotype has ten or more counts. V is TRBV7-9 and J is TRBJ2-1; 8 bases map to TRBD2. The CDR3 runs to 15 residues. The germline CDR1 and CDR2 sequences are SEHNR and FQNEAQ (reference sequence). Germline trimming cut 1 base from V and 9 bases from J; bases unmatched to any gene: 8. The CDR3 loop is CASSLDTAGVTEQFF. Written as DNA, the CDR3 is TGTGCCAGCAGCTTAGACACAGCGGGGGTGACTGAGCAGTTCTTC.

The chain's CDR3 is CASSLDPRKETQYF. CDR3 in DNA: TGCGCCAGCAGCCTCGACCCCAGGAAAGAGACCCAGTACTTC. J is TRBJ2-5 and V is TRBV5-1; no clear D gene. The V gene lost 4 bases and the J gene lost 3 bases, with 13 bases spanning the gap. The germline V gene has CDR1 SGHRS and CDR2 YFSETQ. CDR3 size: 14 residues. The full variable domain, in which reference TRBV5-1 and TRBJ2-5 provide the parts outside the CDR3, is KAGVTQTPRYLIKTRGQQVTLSCSPISGHRSVSWYQQTPGQGLQFLFEYFSETQRNKGNFPGRFSGRQFSNSRSEMNVSTLELGDSALYLCASSLDPRKETQYFGPGTRLLVL.

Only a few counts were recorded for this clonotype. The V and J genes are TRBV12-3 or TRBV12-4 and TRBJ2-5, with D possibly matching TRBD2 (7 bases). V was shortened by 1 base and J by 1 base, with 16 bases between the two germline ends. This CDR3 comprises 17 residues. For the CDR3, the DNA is TGTGCCAGCAGTTTAGGGGGGGGGCCTCTCAGCCAAGAGACCCAGTACTTC. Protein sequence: CASSLGGGPLSQETQYF.

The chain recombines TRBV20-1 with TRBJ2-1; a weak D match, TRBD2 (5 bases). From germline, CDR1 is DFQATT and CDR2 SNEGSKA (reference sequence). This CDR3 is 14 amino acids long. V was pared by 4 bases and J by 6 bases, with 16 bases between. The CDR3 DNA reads TGCAGTGCTAAGGTCCAGAGCCGGGGCAATGAGCAGTTCTTC. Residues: CSAKVQSRGNEQFF.

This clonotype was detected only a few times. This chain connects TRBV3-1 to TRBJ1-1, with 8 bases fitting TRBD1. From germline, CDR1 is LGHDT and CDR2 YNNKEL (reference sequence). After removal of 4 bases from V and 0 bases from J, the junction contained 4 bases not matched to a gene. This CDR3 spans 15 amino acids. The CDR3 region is CASSPDRGMNTEAFF. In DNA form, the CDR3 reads TGTGCCAGCAGCCCTGACAGGGGTATGAACACTGAAGCTTTCTTT.